The clone carrying this TCR beta chain has a handful of counts. As yet, its antigen is unknown. The sample belongs to a study of early T cells in non-severe SARS-CoV-2 infection. Study as a whole: The study sequenced bulk RNA from unsorted whole blood, with chains unpaired.

Molecules of cDNA were individually given unique molecular identifiers that were attached to them. TCRdb ran MiXCR on the 5' RACE reads and lists one entry per CDR3 protein. This table holds about 81,000 distinct CDR3 sequences, 11% to 15% found once. Whole-study findings and limits: Matching with VDJdb favored anti-spike CD8 responses (missing private and CD4 specificities).

CDR1 is SGHDN, CDR2 FVKESK, per germline. Trimming left V 0 bases short and J 9 bases short, with 21 bases between. This CDR3 has 17 residues. The rearrangement uses TRBV14 and TRBJ1-3; no definite D call. Source material: whole blood. The TCR comes from an adult who was a healthcare worker with PCR-confirmed SARS-CoV-2 infection or an uninfected control (not recorded which). The CDR3 DNA is TGTGCCAGCAGCCAAGACGCGTCAGGCTTGAGGAGGTCCACCATATATTTT. As protein: CASSQDASGLRRSTIYF.